This TCR beta chain emerged from a study of metastatic and nonmetastatic thyroid tumors. TCRdb re-called clones via MiXCR from the PCR reads. The sample yields 15,000 or so clones, roughly a third seen once. This clone was seen a handful of times. Thyroid surgery had not been preceded by any treatment in any patient. Trimming cost V 6 bases and J 3 bases, with 15 bases left between them. This CDR3 comprises 15 residues. Per germline, CDR1 MDHEN and CDR2 SYDVKM. The material sequenced was tumor tissue. This TCR was sampled from a male donor with papillary thyroid cancer or a benign thyroid nodule (not recorded which). Some clones in this sample may be carry-over from other donors' samples. The V call is TRBV28, the J call TRBJ1-5; maybe TRBD1 (5 bases). CDR3 protein: CASSPDGGVNQPQHF. In nucleotides, the CDR3 is TGTGCCAGCAGCCCGGATGGGGGGGTCAATCAGCCCCAGCATTTT.